This T cell receptor beta chain was observed in a study of cytomegalovirus exposure and HLA in healthy donors. PCR employed 60 Vbeta and 13 Jbeta primers. The assay was immunoSEQ multiplex PCR, and TCRdb's table has in-frame clones only and misses some. The sample has roughly 130,000 clones; about four fifths are singletons. Germline loops: CDR1 GTSNPN, CDR2 SVGIG (reference sequence). CDR3 length: 14 residues. V shed 3 bases, J shed 0 bases, and the junction held 4 bases outside the gene matches. V is TRBV30 and J is TRBJ2-5; 7 nucleotides match TRBD1. This receptor was identified in a man younger than 35 in good health and CMV-seronegative. Sequencing was done on a sample of PBMCs. The CDR3 region is CAWRRGLYQETQYF. The CDR3 coding sequence is TGTGCCTGGAGGAGGGGGCTATACCAAGAGACCCAGTACTTC. Full variable domain (missing parts from reference TRBV30 and TRBJ2-5): SQTIHQWPATLVQPVGSPLSLECTVEGTSNPNLYWYRQAAGRGLQLLFYSVGIGQISSEVPQNLSASRPQDRQFILSSKKLLLSDSGFYLCAWRRGLYQETQYFGPGTRLLVL.